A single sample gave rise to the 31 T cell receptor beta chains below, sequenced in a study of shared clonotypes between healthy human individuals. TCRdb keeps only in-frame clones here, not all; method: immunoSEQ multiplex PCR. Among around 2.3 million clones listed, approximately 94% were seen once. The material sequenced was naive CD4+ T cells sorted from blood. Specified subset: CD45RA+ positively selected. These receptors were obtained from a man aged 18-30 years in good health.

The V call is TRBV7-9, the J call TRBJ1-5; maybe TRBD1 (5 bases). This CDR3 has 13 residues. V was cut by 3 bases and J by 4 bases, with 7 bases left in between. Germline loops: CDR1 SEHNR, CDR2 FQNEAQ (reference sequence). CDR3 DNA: TGTGCCAGCAGCTTTGCAGGGAATCAGCCCCAGCATTTT. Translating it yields CASSFAGNQPQHF. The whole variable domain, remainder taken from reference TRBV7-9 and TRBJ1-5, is DTGVSQNPRHKITKRGQNVTFRCDPISEHNRLYWYRQTLGQGPEFLTYFQNEAQLEKSRLLSDRFSAERPKGSFSTLEIQRTEQGDSAMYLCASSFAGNQPQHFGDGTRLSIL.

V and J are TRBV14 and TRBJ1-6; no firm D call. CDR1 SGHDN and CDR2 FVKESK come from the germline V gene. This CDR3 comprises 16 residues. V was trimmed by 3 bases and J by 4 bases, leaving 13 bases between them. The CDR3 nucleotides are TGTGCCAGCAGCCACCAACCACCAGGTTATAATTCACCCCTCCACTTT. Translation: CASSHQPPGYNSPLHF. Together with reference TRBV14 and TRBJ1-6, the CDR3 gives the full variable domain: EAGVTQFPSHSVIEKGQTVTLRCDPISGHDNLYWYRRVMGKEIKFLLHFVKESKQDESGMPNNRFLAERTGGTYSTLKVQPAELEDSGVYFCASSHQPPGYNSPLHFGNGTRLTVT.

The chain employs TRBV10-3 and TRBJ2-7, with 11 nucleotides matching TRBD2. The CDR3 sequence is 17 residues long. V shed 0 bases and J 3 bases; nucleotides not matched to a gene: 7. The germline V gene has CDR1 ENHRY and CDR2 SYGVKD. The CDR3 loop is CAISESRRLAGSYEQYF. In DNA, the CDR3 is TGTGCCATCAGTGAGTCGCGACGACTAGCGGGGAGCTACGAGCAGTACTTC.

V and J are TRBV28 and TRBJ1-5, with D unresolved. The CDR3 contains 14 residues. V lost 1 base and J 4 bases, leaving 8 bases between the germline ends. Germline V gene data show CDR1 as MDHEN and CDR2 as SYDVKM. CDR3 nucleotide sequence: TGTGCCAGCAGTTTATACCCCGCAAATCAGCCCCAGCATTTT. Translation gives CASSLYPANQPQHF.

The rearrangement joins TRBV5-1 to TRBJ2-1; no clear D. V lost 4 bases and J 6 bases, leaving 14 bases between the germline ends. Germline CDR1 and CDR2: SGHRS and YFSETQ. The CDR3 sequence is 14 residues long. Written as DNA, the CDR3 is TGCGCCAGCAGCCCACGCCCCAGTGCCAATGAGCAGTTCTTC. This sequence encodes CASSPRPSANEQFF.

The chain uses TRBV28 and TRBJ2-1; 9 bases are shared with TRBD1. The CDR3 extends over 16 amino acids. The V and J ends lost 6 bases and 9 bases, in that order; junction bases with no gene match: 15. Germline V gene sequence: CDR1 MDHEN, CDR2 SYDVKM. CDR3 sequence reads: CASSTPGTGRGAEQFF. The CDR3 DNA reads TGTGCCAGCAGCACTCCGGGGACAGGGAGGGGAGCTGAGCAGTTCTTC.

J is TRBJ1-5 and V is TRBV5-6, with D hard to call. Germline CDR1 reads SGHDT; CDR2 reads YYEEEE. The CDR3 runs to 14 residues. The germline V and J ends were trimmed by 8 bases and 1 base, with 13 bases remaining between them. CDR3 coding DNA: TGTGCCAGTAAAGGGATGGGAAGCAATCAGCCCCAGCATTTT. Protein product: CASKGMGSNQPQHF. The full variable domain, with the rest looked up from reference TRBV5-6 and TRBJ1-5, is DAGVTQSPTHLIKTRGQQVTLRCSPKSGHDTVSWYQQALGQGPQFIFQYYEEEERQRGNFPDRFSGHQFPNYSSELNVNALLLGDSALYLCASKGMGSNQPQHFGDGTRLSIL.

CDR3 region: CASSPEGGRVYQETQYF. The CDR3 DNA reads TGTGCCAGCAGCCCGGAGGGCGGGAGGGTATACCAAGAGACCCAGTACTTC. The chain joins TRBV7-8 to TRBJ2-5, with TRBD2 matching 9 bases. CDR3 length: 17 residues. J was trimmed by 0 bases and V by 5 bases; bases with no gene match: 10. Germline CDR1 is SGHVS and CDR2 is FQNEAQ.

The CDR3 DNA is TGTGCCAGTAGTATAGGTCCATTGGAGACCCAGTACTTC. This codes for CASSIGPLETQYF. This chain uses TRBV19 with TRBJ2-5; D gene uncertain. CDR3 length: 13 residues. Germline CDR1 reads LNHDA; CDR2 reads SQIVND (reference sequence). The V end lost 1 base, the J end lost 5 bases, and 8 bases lay between the germline ends.

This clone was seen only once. Here the CDR3 DNA reads TGTGCCAGCAGCTTAGACGGGACGGCCTTCAATGAGCAGTTCTTC. It encodes CASSLDGTAFNEQFF. The rearrangement uses TRBV7-2 and TRBJ2-1; D could derive from TRBD1 or TRBD2 (5 bases each). The ends were cut back, 1 base at V and 6 bases at J, with 13 bases in the middle. The CDR3 is made up of 15 amino acids. CDR1 is SGHTA, CDR2 FQGNSA, per germline.

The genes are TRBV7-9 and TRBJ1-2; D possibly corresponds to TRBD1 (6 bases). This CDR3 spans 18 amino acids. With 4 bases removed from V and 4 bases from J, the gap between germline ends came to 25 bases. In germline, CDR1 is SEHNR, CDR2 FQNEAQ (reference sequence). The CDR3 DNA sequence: TGTGCCAGCAGCTCCAAGGGGGACCTACCCTCACTTGGCTATGGCTACACCTTC. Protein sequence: CASSSKGDLPSLGYGYTF.

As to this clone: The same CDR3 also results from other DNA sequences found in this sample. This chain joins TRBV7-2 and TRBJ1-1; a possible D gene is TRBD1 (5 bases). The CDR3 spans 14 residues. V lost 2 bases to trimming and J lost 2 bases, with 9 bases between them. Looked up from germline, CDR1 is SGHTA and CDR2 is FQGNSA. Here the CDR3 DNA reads TGTGCCAGCAGCTTACAGGGTGGCAACACTGAAGCTTTCTTT. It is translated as CASSLQGGNTEAFF.

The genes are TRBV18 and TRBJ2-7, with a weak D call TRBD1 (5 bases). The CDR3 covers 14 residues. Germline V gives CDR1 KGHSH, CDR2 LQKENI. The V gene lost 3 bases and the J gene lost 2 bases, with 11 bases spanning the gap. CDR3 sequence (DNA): TGTGCCAGCTCACCTAACCAGGGCGCCTACGAGCAGTACTTC. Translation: CASSPNQGAYEQYF.

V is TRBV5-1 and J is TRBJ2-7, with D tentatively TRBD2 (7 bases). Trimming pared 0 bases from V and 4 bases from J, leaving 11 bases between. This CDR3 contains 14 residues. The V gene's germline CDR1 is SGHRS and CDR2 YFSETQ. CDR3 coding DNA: TGCGCCAGCAGCTTGGGCAGGGGAGGGTACGAGCAGTACTTC. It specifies CASSLGRGGYEQYF.

The CDR3 region has the DNA TGTGCCAGCAGTTTAGTTCTAGGAAACACCATATATTTT. Protein product: CASSLVLGNTIYF. The rearrangement joins TRBV28 to TRBJ1-3; D not certain. From germline, CDR1 is MDHEN and CDR2 SYDVKM. The CDR3 has 13 amino acids. The V end lost 2 bases, the J end lost 4 bases, and 6 bases lay between the germline ends.

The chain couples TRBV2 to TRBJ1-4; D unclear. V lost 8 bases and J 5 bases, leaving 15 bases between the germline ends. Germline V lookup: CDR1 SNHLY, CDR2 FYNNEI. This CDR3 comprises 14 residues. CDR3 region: CASRGSGANEKLFF. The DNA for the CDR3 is TGTGCCAGCCGAGGAAGTGGCGCCAATGAAAAACTGTTTTTT.

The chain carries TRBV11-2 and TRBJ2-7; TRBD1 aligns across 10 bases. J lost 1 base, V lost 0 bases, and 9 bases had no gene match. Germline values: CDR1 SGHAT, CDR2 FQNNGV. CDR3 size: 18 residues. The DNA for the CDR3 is TGTGCCAGCAGCTTAGATATCGGGACAGGGGCGATATCCTACGAGCAGTACTTC. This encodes CASSLDIGTGAISYEQYF.

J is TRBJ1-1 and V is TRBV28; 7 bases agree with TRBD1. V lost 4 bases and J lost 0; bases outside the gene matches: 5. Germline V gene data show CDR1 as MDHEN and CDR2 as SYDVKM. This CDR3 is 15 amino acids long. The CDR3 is CASSSVTGMNTEAFF. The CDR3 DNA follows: TGTGCCAGCAGTTCGGTGACAGGGATGAACACTGAAGCTTTCTTT.

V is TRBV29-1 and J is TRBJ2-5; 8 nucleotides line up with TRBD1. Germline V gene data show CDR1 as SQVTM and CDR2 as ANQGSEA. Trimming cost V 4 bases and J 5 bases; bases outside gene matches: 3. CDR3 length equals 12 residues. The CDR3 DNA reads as TGCAGCGTTGGAAGGGACAGGGAGACCCAGTACTTC. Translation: CSVGRDRETQYF.

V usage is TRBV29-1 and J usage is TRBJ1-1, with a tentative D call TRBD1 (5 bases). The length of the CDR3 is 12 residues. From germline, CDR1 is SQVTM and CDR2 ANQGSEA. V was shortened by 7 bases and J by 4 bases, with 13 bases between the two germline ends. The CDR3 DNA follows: TGCAGCGCCCTTTGGGGGAGCACTGAAGCTTTCTTT. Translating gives CSALWGSTEAFF.

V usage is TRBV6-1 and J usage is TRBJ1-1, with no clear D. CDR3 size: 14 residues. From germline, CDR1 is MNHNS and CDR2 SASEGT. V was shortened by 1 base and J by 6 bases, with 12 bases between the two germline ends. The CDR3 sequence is CASSEGTVASEAFF. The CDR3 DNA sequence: TGTGCCAGCAGTGAAGGAACCGTGGCATCTGAAGCTTTCTTT.

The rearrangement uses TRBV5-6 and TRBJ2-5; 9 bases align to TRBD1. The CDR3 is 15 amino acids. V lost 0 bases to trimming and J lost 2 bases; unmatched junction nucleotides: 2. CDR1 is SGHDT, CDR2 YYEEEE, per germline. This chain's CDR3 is CASSLAGTGQETQYF. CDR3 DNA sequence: TGTGCCAGCAGCTTGGCCGGGACAGGGCAAGAGACCCAGTACTTC.

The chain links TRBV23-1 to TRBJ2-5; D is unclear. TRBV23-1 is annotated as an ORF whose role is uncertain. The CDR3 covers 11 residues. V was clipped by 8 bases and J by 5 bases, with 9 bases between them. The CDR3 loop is CASSRKETQYF. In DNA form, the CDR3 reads TGCGCCAGCTCCAGGAAGGAGACCCAGTACTTC.

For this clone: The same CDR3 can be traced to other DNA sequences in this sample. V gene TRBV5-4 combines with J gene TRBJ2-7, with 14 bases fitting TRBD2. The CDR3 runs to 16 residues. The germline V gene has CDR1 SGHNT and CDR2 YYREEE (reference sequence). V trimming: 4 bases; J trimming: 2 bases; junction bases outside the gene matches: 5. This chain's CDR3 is CASSPGTSGGTYEQYF. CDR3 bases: TGTGCCAGCAGCCCCGGGACTAGCGGGGGTACCTACGAGCAGTACTTC.

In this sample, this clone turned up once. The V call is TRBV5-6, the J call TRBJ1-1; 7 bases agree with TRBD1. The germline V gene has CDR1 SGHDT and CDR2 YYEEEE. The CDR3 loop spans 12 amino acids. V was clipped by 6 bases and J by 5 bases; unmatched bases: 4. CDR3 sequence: CASNLQGTEAFF. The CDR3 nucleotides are TGTGCCAGCAATCTACAGGGGACTGAAGCTTTCTTT.

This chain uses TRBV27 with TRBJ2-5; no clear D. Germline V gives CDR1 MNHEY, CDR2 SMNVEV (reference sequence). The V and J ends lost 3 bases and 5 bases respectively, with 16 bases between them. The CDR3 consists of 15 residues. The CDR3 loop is CASSFTTQVGETQYF. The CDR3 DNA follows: TGTGCCAGCAGTTTTACAACGCAGGTCGGGGAGACCCAGTACTTC.

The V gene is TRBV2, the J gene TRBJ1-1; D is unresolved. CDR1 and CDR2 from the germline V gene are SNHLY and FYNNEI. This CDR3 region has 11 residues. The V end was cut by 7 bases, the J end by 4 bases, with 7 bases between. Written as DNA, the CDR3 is TGTGCCAGCAAGTACGGCACTGAAGCTTTCTTT. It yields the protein CASKYGTEAFF.

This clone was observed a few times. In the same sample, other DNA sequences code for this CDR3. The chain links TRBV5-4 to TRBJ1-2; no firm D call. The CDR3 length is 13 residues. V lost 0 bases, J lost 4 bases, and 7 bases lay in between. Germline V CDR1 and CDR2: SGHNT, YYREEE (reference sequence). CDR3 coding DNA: TGTGCCAGCAGCTTGGACAGCGTCTATGGCTACACCTTC. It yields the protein CASSLDSVYGYTF.

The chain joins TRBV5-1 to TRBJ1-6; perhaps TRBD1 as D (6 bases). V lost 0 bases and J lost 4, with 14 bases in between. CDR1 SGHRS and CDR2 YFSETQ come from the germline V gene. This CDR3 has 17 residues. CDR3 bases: TGCGCCAGCAGCTTGGCCAAGGGGGGAGGTTATAATTCACCCCTCCACTTT. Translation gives CASSLAKGGGYNSPLHF.

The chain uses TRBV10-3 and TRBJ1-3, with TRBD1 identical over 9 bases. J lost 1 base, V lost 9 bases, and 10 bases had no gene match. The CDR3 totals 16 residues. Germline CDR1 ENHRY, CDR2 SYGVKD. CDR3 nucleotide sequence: TGTGCCATAGGGGTAGGGACAGGGCCTTCTGGAAACACCATATATTTT. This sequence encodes CAIGVGTGPSGNTIYF.

Here the CDR3 reads CASSLAGALGNEQFF. Here the CDR3 DNA reads TGTGCCAGCAGCCTAGCGGGGGCCCTCGGAAATGAGCAGTTCTTC. The chain combines TRBV4-2 with TRBJ2-1; 9 bases line up with TRBD2. Looked up from germline, CDR1 is LGHNA and CDR2 is YNFKEQ. Trimming cost V 4 bases and J 7 bases; bases outside gene matches: 8. The CDR3 contains 15 residues.